This note documents a single T cell receptor beta chain sequence. The entry originates in a study of memory CD4+ T cells and cytomegalovirus serostatus. Looking at the study overall: Of the healthy Belgian adults, nine or ten were CMV seropositive and 20 to 30 seronegative.

Per the germline V gene, CDR1 is GTSNPN and CDR2 is SVGIG (reference sequence). V dropped 5 bases and J dropped 3 bases, with 20 bases sitting between them. The CDR3 is made up of 15 amino acids. Profiled with immunoSEQ multiplex PCR; TCRdb holds only in-frame clones, not every one. The repertoire has 45,000 to 55,000 clones, just under 80% of them found once; the top ten carry 0.67%. The sort gate was single viable CD3+CD4+CD8-CD45RO+ cells for memory CD4+ T cells. Total CD4+ T cells were enriched by CD4 positive selection. What was sequenced was memory CD4+ T cells from blood. The TCR originated in an adult in good health and CMV-seronegative. The chain couples TRBV30 to TRBJ2-7, with D possibly TRBD2 on 5 matching bases. The CDR3 loop reads CAWSSGIRAIYEQYF. The CDR3 bases are TGTGCCTGGTCGTCCGGGATCCGGGCTATCTACGAGCAGTACTTC. The whole variable domain, remainder taken from reference TRBV30 and TRBJ2-7, is SQTIHQWPATLVQPVGSPLSLECTVEGTSNPNLYWYRQAAGRGLQLLFYSVGIGQISSEVPQNLSASRPQDRQFILSSKKLLLSDSGFYLCAWSSGIRAIYEQYFGPGTRLTVT.